This T cell receptor beta chain is from a study of blood T cell repertoires in COVID-19. Study as a whole: COVID-19 samples, acute and convalescent, were from the United States, Italy and Spain.

Germline CDR1 and CDR2: MDHEN and SYDVKM. The CDR3 sequence is 15 residues long. J lost 4 bases, V lost 3 bases, and 4 bases had no gene match. Assay: immunoSEQ multiplex PCR; the TCRdb copy retains only in-frame clones and omits some. The sample has under 200,000 clones; more than 70% are singletons. The chain joins TRBV28 to TRBJ2-1; TRBD2 matches at 9 bases. The clonotype comes from a woman between 65 and 79 years old who had recovered from COVID-19. The source material was peripheral blood. The CDR3 DNA sequence: TGTGCCAGCAGTTTCTGGCGGGAGGGATACAATGAGCAGTTCTTC. The encoded protein is CASSFWREGYNEQFF. The full variable domain, its missing parts supplied by reference TRBV28 and TRBJ2-1, is DVKVTQSSRYLVKRTGEKVFLECVQDMDHENMFWYRQDPGLGLRLIYFSYDVKMKEKGDIPEGYSVSREKKERFSLILESASTNQTSMYLCASSFWREGYNEQFFGPGTRLTVL.